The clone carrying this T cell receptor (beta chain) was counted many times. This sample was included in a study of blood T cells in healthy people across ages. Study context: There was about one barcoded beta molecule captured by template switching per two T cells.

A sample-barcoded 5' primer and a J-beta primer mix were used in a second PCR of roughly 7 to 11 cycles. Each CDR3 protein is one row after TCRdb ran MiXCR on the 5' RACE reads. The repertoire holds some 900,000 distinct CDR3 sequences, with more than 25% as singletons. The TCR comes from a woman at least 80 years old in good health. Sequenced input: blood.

CDR3 sequence reads: CASRFIPSSGGGNEQFF. CDR3 in DNA: TGCGCCAGCAGATTCATCCCTAGCAGCGGGGGTGGCAATGAGCAGTTCTTC. This sequence joins TRBV5-1 and TRBJ2-1; TRBD2 agrees at 8 bases. The CDR3 length is 17 residues. CDR1 is SGHRS and CDR2 is YFSETQ in the germline V gene. V shed 5 bases and J 6 bases; nucleotides not matched to a gene: 16.